This entry concerns a single TCR beta chain. The data derive from a study of T cells in Graves' hyperthyroidism and ophthalmopathy. Amplification yielded TCR beta CDR3 regions, with RNA transcripts as the source. The TCR CDR3 was amplified in a first-round RT-PCR using the HTBI primer set. TCRdb analysed the multiplex PCR reads with MiXCR anew, one entry per CDR3 protein. The sample consists of about 480,000 distinct CDR3 sequences, about 20% of them appearing once. Material: blood. This clonotype originated in a woman in her 70s with Graves' ophthalmopathy.

The CDR3 loop is CASSQEGKNTEAFF. The CDR3 nucleotides are TGTGCCAGCAGCCAAGAGGGAAAGAACACTGAAGCTTTCTTT. The chain has TRBV3-1 and TRBJ1-1; D is unresolved. CDR3 size: 14 residues. Germline V gene sequence: CDR1 LGHDT, CDR2 YNNKEL (reference sequence). V was trimmed by 0 bases and J by 1 base, leaving 6 bases between them.